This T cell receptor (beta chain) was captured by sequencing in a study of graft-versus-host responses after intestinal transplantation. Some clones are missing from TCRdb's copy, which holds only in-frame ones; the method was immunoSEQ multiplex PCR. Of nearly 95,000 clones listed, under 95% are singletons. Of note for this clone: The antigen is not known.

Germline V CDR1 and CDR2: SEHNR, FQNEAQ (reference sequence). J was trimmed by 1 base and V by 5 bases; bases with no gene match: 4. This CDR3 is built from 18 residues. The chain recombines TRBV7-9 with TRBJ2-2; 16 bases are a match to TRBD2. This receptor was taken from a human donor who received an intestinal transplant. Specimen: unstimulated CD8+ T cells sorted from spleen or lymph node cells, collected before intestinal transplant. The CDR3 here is CASSGTSGGAGNTGELFF. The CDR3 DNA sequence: TGTGCCAGCAGCGGGACTAGCGGGGGGGCCGGGAACACCGGGGAGCTGTTTTTT. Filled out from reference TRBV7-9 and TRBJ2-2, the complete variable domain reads DTGVSQNPRHKITKRGQNVTFRCDPISEHNRLYWYRQTLGQGPEFLTYFQNEAQLEKSRLLSDRFSAERPKGSFSTLEIQRTEQGDSAMYLCASSGTSGGAGNTGELFFGEGSRLTVL.